The 25 T cell receptor beta chains listed next were all sequenced from one sample in a study of immune evolution from preneoplasia to lung adenocarcinoma. Some clones are missing from TCRdb's copy, which holds only in-frame ones; the method was immunoSEQ multiplex PCR. The sample consists of several thousand clones, approximately 80% of them appearing once. The sequenced material came from FFPE minimally invasive lung adenocarcinoma tissue. These TCRs come from a person in their sixties or seventies with lung adenocarcinoma.

The gene calls are TRBV6-6 and TRBJ2-7; D is unresolved. Looked up from germline, CDR1 is MNHNY and CDR2 is SVGAGI (reference sequence). Trimming took off 10 bases at V and 0 bases at J, with 13 bases between the two ends. The CDR3 contains 13 residues. The CDR3 DNA is TGTGCCACCATCCGGGCCAGCTCCTACGAGCAGTACTTC. This sequence encodes CATIRASSYEQYF.

This chain joins TRBV6-9 and TRBJ2-5; 9 nucleotides align to TRBD1. The CDR3 is 14 residues long. Losses at the gene ends were 5 bases for V and 5 bases for J; bases not matched to a gene: 6. Germline V gives CDR1 MNHGY, CDR2 SVAAGI. This CDR3 is CASSLQGAGETQYF. The CDR3 nucleotides read TGTGCCAGCAGTCTACAGGGGGCAGGGGAGACCCAGTACTTC.

The V call is TRBV6-5, the J call TRBJ2-2; maybe TRBD1 (6 bases). V was trimmed by 7 bases and J by 1 base, leaving 10 bases between them. This CDR3 contains 14 residues. Germline V CDR1 and CDR2: MNHEY, SVGAGI. The CDR3 here is CASIGQRNTGELFF. The CDR3 nucleotides read TGTGCCAGCATCGGACAGAGGAACACCGGGGAGCTGTTTTTT.

The V gene is TRBV6-5, the J gene TRBJ1-4; possibly TRBD1 for D (5 bases). CDR1 and CDR2 (germline): MNHEY, SVGAGI. Trimming cost V 0 bases and J 5 bases, with 10 bases left between them. The CDR3 is made up of 15 amino acids. CDR3 DNA sequence: TGTGCCAGCAGTTACTCAGGACACAGGAATGAAAAACTGTTTTTT. Translating gives CASSYSGHRNEKLFF.

This chain connects TRBV5-1 to TRBJ2-5; no clear D gene. Trimming cost V 2 bases and J 2 bases, with 1 base left between them. Per the germline V gene, CDR1 is SGHRS and CDR2 is YFSETQ. The CDR3 runs 11 residues. CDR3 residues: CASSLQETQYF. The CDR3 region has the DNA TGCGCCAGCAGCTTACAAGAGACCCAGTACTTC.

J is TRBJ2-7 and V is TRBV4-1, with TRBD2 matching 13 bases. The CDR3 runs 16 residues. V trimming: 3 bases; J trimming: 5 bases; junction bases outside the gene matches: 7. In germline, CDR1 is MGHRA, CDR2 YSYEKL. CDR3 residues: CASSQGPGTSGNEQYF. The DNA for the CDR3 is TGCGCCAGCAGCCAGGGCCCCGGGACTAGCGGGAACGAGCAGTACTTC.

The gene calls are TRBV19 and TRBJ2-7, with 7 nucleotides matching TRBD1. Germline values: CDR1 LNHDA, CDR2 SQIVND (reference sequence). Trimming removed 5 bases from V and 6 bases from J; junction bases left unmatched: 10. The CDR3 runs to 14 residues. CDR3 in amino acids: CASSQQGWSREQYF. In nucleotides, the CDR3 is TGTGCCAGTAGTCAACAGGGGTGGAGTCGCGAGCAGTACTTC.

V usage is TRBV6-6 and J usage is TRBJ2-6, with D unclear. Trimming took off 6 bases at V and 0 bases at J, with 9 bases between the two ends. The CDR3 runs to 15 residues. Germline V gives CDR1 MNHNY, CDR2 SVGAGI (reference sequence). The CDR3, as DNA: TGTGCCAGCAGGCTCTGGGACTCTGGGGCCAACGTCCTGACTTTC. Amino acid sequence: CASRLWDSGANVLTF.

This chain joins TRBV5-1 and TRBJ2-5; no firm D call. Gene TRBJ2-7 matches the end of the DNA better, so the J call may be wrong. Germline V gene data show CDR1 as SGHRS and CDR2 as YFSETQ. CDR3 length equals 15 residues. CDR3 residues: CASSLVSPSSYEQYF. The CDR3 nucleotides are TGCGCCAGCAGCTTGGTATCTCCCAGCTCCTACGAGCAGTACTTC.

V is TRBV11-1 and J is TRBJ2-7, with D perhaps TRBD1 or TRBD2 (5 bases each). The CDR3 covers 14 residues. Trimming left V 5 bases short and J 2 bases short, with 13 bases between. Germline V CDR1 and CDR2: SGHAT, FQDESV (reference sequence). The CDR3 protein is CASSRGAGPYEQYF. DNA for the CDR3: TGTGCCAGCAGCAGAGGGGCAGGGCCCTACGAGCAGTACTTC.

The chain's CDR3 is CATSRGVDMVTGELFF. The DNA of the CDR3 is TGTGCCACCAGCAGAGGCGTCGATATGGTTACCGGGGAGCTGTTTTTT. The genes are TRBV15 and TRBJ2-2; D remains ambiguous. Germline assignment: CDR1 LNHNV and CDR2 YYDKDF (reference sequence). Trimming shortened V by 1 base and J by 5 bases, and 14 bases separated the two germline ends. This CDR3 region has 16 residues.

CDR3 DNA: TGCGCCAGCAGCCTAGGAGCTAATGAAAAACTGTTTTTT. This sequence encodes CASSLGANEKLFF. The chain recombines TRBV5-1 with TRBJ1-4; no definite D call. Germline lookup yields CDR1 SGHRS and CDR2 YFSETQ. V was trimmed by 4 bases and J by 3 bases, leaving 7 bases between them. This CDR3 has 13 residues.

This chain connects TRBV27 to TRBJ1-1, with D maybe TRBD1 (5 bases). Germline V gene data show CDR1 as MNHEY and CDR2 as SMNVEV (reference sequence). This CDR3 has 14 residues. Between the trimmed V and J ends, which lost 3 bases and 0 bases, there was a span of 8 bases. The CDR3 sequence is CASSFEGMNTEAFF. The CDR3 DNA follows: TGTGCCAGCAGTTTTGAGGGGATGAACACTGAAGCTTTCTTT.

The chain employs TRBV9 and TRBJ2-3, with D possibly matching TRBD1 (6 bases). The CDR3 sequence is 15 residues long. Germline V gene lookup returns CDR1 SGDLS and CDR2 YYNGEE. Trimming took off 0 bases at V and 0 bases at J, with 8 bases between the two ends. CDR3 protein: CASSVAGTSTDTQYF. The DNA of the CDR3 is TGTGCCAGCAGCGTAGCGGGGACAAGCACAGATACGCAGTATTTT.

The genes are TRBV6-1 and TRBJ2-7; D may match TRBD1 or TRBD2 (5 bases each). Trimming left V 7 bases short and J 5 bases short, with 12 bases between. CDR1 MNHNS and CDR2 SASEGT come from the germline V gene. The CDR3 spans 12 residues. The CDR3 bases are TGTGCCAGCACCGGGACGGTGGACGAGCAGTACTTC. Its protein product is CASTGTVDEQYF.

J is TRBJ2-7 and V is TRBV6-1; D remains unclear. The CDR3 runs to 12 residues. Germline CDR1 reads MNHNS; CDR2 reads SASEGT. The V end lost 3 bases, the J end lost 3 bases, and 6 bases lay between the germline ends. CDR3 in DNA: TGTGCCAGCAGTGACGTGGGCTACGAGCAGTACTTC. Translating it yields CASSDVGYEQYF.

This clone was observed a handful of times. The V and J genes are TRBV19 and TRBJ2-7; TRBD1 is a possible D gene (5 bases). The germline V gene has CDR1 LNHDA and CDR2 SQIVND (reference sequence). Deletions cut 0 bases from V and 2 bases from J, with 8 bases between. The CDR3 is 14 amino acids. The CDR3 reads CASSIDTGTYEQYF. In DNA, the CDR3 is TGTGCCAGTAGTATAGATACAGGTACCTACGAGCAGTACTTC.

The V and J genes are TRBV7-1 and TRBJ2-1; TRBD2 matches 10 bases. TRBV7-1 is marked as an open reading frame, function uncertain. The CDR3 length is 19 residues. Unmatched junction bases numbered 12, after V lost 4 bases and J lost 0 bases. The CDR3 loop reads CASSLRASGSPSSYNEQFF. The DNA for the CDR3 is TGTGCCAGCAGCTTACGGGCTAGCGGGAGTCCGAGCTCCTACAATGAGCAGTTCTTC.

V usage is TRBV7-5 and J usage is TRBJ1-5; TRBD1 is the table's D call, not checked against the DNA. TRBV7-5 is reported as a pseudogene. The CDR3 loop spans 14 amino acids. For the CDR3, the DNA is TGTGCCAGAAGCTTAGTTCGATGCAGGCAGCCCCAGCATTTT. This gives the protein CARSLVRCRQPQHF.

V usage is TRBV19 and J usage is TRBJ2-1, with D perhaps TRBD2 (5 bases). V was shortened by 5 bases and J by 0 bases, with 17 bases between the two germline ends. The CDR3 totals 17 residues. The germline gives CDR1 LNHDA, CDR2 SQIVND (reference sequence). The DNA of the CDR3 is TGTGCCAGTAGTGTCGAGAGGACTCTGAGCTCCTACAATGAGCAGTTCTTC. Residues: CASSVERTLSSYNEQFF.

CDR3 sequence reads: CSAGLGGELFF. DNA for the CDR3: TGCAGTGCTGGCTTGGGCGGGGAGCTGTTTTTT. V and J are TRBV20-1 and TRBJ2-2; D call uncertain. There are 11 residues in the CDR3. Germline V gene sequence: CDR1 DFQATT, CDR2 SNEGSKA (reference sequence). Trimming took off 5 bases at V and 7 bases at J, with 8 bases between the two ends.

V gene TRBV28 combines with J gene TRBJ2-1; no definite D call. With 2 bases removed from V and 5 bases from J, the gap between germline ends came to 1 base. The CDR3 contains 11 residues. Germline-derived CDR1 and CDR2 are MDHEN and SYDVKM. The CDR3 is CASSLNNEQFF. CDR3 DNA: TGTGCCAGCAGTTTAAACAATGAGCAGTTCTTC.

This clone was observed a single time. The genes are TRBV29-1 and TRBJ1-1; the D is unclear. V lost 1 base to trimming and J lost 6 bases, with 9 bases between them. The CDR3 is 12 residues long. Germline CDR1 SQVTM, CDR2 ANQGSEA. Here the CDR3 reads CSVEVNTSEAFF. The DNA for the CDR3 is TGCAGCGTTGAAGTTAACACCTCTGAAGCTTTCTTT.

This sequence joins TRBV4-1 and TRBJ1-1; possible D gene TRBD1, 5 bases. The V end was cut by 4 bases, the J end by 4 bases, with 19 bases between. The CDR3 extends over 16 amino acids. CDR1 is MGHRA, CDR2 YSYEKL, per germline. CDR3 amino acids: CASSPGGLGFGTEAFF. The DNA of the CDR3 is TGCGCCAGCAGCCCGGGGGGACTGGGGTTCGGCACTGAAGCTTTCTTT.

The chain combines TRBV7-8 with TRBJ1-5; D might be TRBD1 (5 bases). V lost 3 bases, J lost 3 bases, and 9 bases lay in between. The CDR3 has 14 amino acids. Germline assignment: CDR1 SGHVS and CDR2 FQNEAQ. The CDR3 DNA is TGTGCCAGCAGCTTGTCCAGGGACAATCAGCCCCAGCATTTT. Translating gives CASSLSRDNQPQHF.